Listed below are T cell receptor beta chains from one sample, sequenced in a study of T cell changes during pregnancy in multiple sclerosis. Produced via immunoSEQ multiplex PCR; TCRdb's table is partial and in-frame only. The profile shows some 54,000 clones, 93% of them singletons. The sequencing here drew on peripheral blood, taken after pregnancy. These receptors all come from a female donor with multiple sclerosis, enrolled in a pregnancy study. CDR3s include the opening cysteine and the closing phenylalanine or tryptophan. A D gene is named only where the DNA matches it firmly. Some rows have no size entry. The others give once, few or many, or a class for an expanded clone.

D gene: TRBD2; V gene: TRBV11-3; J gene: TRBJ2-3; clone size: .; CDR3 protein: CASSLDHPILAGGTDTQYF; CDR3 DNA: TGTGCCAGCAGCTTAGATCATCCGATACTAGCGGGAGGTACAGATACGCAGTATTTT
D gene: .; V gene: TRBV6-5; J gene: TRBJ1-2; clone size: once; CDR3 protein: CASSIGRLPNYGYTF; CDR3 DNA: TGTGCCAGCAGTATTGGCCGTCTGCCTAACTATGGCTACACCTTC
D gene: TRBD1; V gene: TRBV6-1; J gene: TRBJ2-7; clone size: few; CDR3 protein: CASSPDRVSYEQYF; CDR3 DNA: TGTGCCAGCAGTCCGGACAGGGTGTCCTACGAGCAGTACTTC
D gene: .; V gene: TRBV7-9; J gene: TRBJ2-5; clone size: .; CDR3 protein: CASSLVQGPQETQYF; CDR3 DNA: TGTGCCAGCAGCTTAGTACAGGGACCCCAAGAGACCCAGTACTTC
D gene: TRBD1; V gene: TRBV29-1; J gene: TRBJ1-3; clone size: .; CDR3 protein: CSGGQGNTIYF; CDR3 DNA: TGCAGCGGGGGACAGGGAAACACCATATATTTT
D gene: .; V gene: TRBV11-3; J gene: TRBJ2-4; clone size: .; CDR3 protein: CASSFSTGVRENIQYF; CDR3 DNA: TGTGCCAGCAGCTTCTCGACAGGTGTACGAGAAAACATTCAGTACTTC
D gene: TRBD1; V gene: TRBV30; J gene: TRBJ1-1; clone size: few; CDR3 protein: CAWSDGQVEAFF; CDR3 DNA: TGTGCCTGGAGTGATGGACAGGTTGAAGCTTTCTTT
D gene: TRBD2; V gene: TRBV11-2; J gene: TRBJ2-7; clone size: .; CDR3 protein: CATRGGLAGNEQYF; CDR3 DNA: TGTGCCACGAGAGGGGGACTAGCAGGGAACGAGCAGTACTTC
D gene: .; V gene: TRBV27; J gene: TRBJ2-1; clone size: .; CDR3 protein: CASSSYGEQFF; CDR3 DNA: TGTGCCAGCAGTTCCTATGGTGAGCAGTTCTTC
D gene: .; V gene: TRBV11-2; J gene: TRBJ2-3; clone size: .; CDR3 protein: CASSLAGLGTDTQYF; CDR3 DNA: TGTGCCAGCAGCTTAGCAGGTCTCGGCACAGATACGCAGTATTTT
D gene: .; V gene: TRBV7-2; J gene: TRBJ2-2; clone size: .; CDR3 protein: CASSLGRAVNTGELFF; CDR3 DNA: TGTGCCAGCAGCTTAGGACGAGCGGTGAATACCGGGGAGCTGTTTTTT
D gene: .; V gene: TRBV7-2; J gene: TRBJ2-5; clone size: .; CDR3 protein: CASSLQVGGQETQYF; CDR3 DNA: TGTGCCAGCAGCCTACAAGTGGGGGGCCAAGAGACCCAGTACTTC
D gene: TRBD2; V gene: TRBV7-9; J gene: TRBJ2-7; clone size: .; CDR3 protein: CASSGLAGGTYEQYF; CDR3 DNA: TGTGCCAGCAGCGGACTAGCGGGCGGAACCTACGAGCAGTACTTC
D gene: .; V gene: TRBV4-3; J gene: TRBJ2-7; clone size: .; CDR3 protein: CASSQGRQYEQYF; CDR3 DNA: TGCGCCAGCAGCCAAGGGAGACAGTACGAGCAGTACTTC